This is a list of T cell receptor beta chains from one sample in a study of cytotoxic CD8 clonotypes in ibrutinib-treated CLL. Sequencing used immunoSEQ multiplex PCR; TCRdb keeps in-frame clones, though not all of them. This sample carries 200,000 to 250,000 clones, 70% of them seen once, and the ten largest clones take 15% to 17%. The material was PBMCs, obtained after 24 months of ibrutinib treatment. The receptors were sampled from a human donor with chronic lymphocytic leukemia. The CDR3 runs from the conserved cysteine through the conserved F or W. Each record gives: D gene, V gene, J gene, clone size, CDR3 DNA, CDR3 protein. D genes are given only for firm matches. Clone size is given for some rows only: seen once, a few or many times, or a class if the clone is expanded.

.	TRBV14	TRBJ1-1	.	TGTGCCAGCAGCCAATTTATGAACACTGAAGCTTTCTTT	CASSQFMNTEAFF
.	TRBV9	TRBJ2-5	.	TGTGCCAGCAGCGTAGATCGGATAGAGACCCAGTACTTC	CASSVDRIETQYF
.	TRBV6-1	TRBJ2-5	.	TGTGCCAGCAGTCCAAAGGGAGTATCCCAAGAGACCCAGTACTTC	CASSPKGVSQETQYF
TRBD1	TRBV29-1	TRBJ1-1	.	TGCAGCGTTCGGACAGGGGGCTTGGACACTGAAGCTTTCTTT	CSVRTGGLDTEAFF
.	TRBV18	TRBJ2-7	.	TGTGCCAGCTCACCAGGCTTGGGAGCCTACGAGCAGTACTTC	CASSPGLGAYEQYF
.	TRBV6-5	TRBJ2-2	.	TGTGCCAGCAGTTACGGTCCTAGAACCGGGGAGCTGTTTTTT	CASSYGPRTGELFF
.	TRBV2	TRBJ2-5	.	TGTGCCAGCAGCCCAGACCTGGGGAGAGAGACCCAGTACTTC	CASSPDLGRETQYF
.	TRBV2	TRBJ2-1	few	TGTGCCAGCAAGACTACCCAGCAGTTCTTC	CASKTTQQFF
.	TRBV28	TRBJ1-4	.	TGTGCCAGCCTGCCAGGGCCAATCGGTGAAAAACTGTTTTTT	CASLPGPIGEKLFF
.	TRBV2	TRBJ1-1	many	TGTGCCAGCAGTCCGAACCAACTCATGATGAACACTGAAGCTTTCTTT	CASSPNQLMMNTEAFF
.	TRBV7-6	TRBJ2-1	.	TGTGCCAGCAGCTTAGCCGCCAGCGGGCGTTACAATGAGCAGTTCTTC	CASSLAASGRYNEQFF
.	TRBV7-2	TRBJ2-5	once	TGTGCCAGCAGGTTGACAGGAGTACAAGAGACCCAGTACTTC	CASRLTGVQETQYF
TRBD2	TRBV2	TRBJ2-5	.	TGTGCCACCGACCTGACTAGCGGGAGATCGCGGGAGACCCAGTACTTC	CATDLTSGRSRETQYF
TRBD1	TRBV6-6	TRBJ1-4	.	TGTGCCAGCAGTTACAGGGGGCAAGTTGAAAAACTGTTTTTT	CASSYRGQVEKLFF
.	TRBV7-9	TRBJ1-5	few	TGTGCCAGCAGCCCGAGCAATCAGCCCCAGCATTTT	CASSPSNQPQHF
TRBD1	TRBV28	TRBJ1-2	few	TGTGCCAGCAGTCTGGACAGGGAGTTTGGCTACACCTTC	CASSLDREFGYTF
TRBD1	TRBV5-1	TRBJ2-5	.	TGCGCCAGCAGTTCTGACAGGGGGCTAGGAGAGACCCAGTACTTC	CASSSDRGLGETQYF
.	TRBV29-1	TRBJ2-2	.	TGCAGCGTTCTCGGTAGCGCCGGTCTAGACACCGGGGAGCTGTTTTTT	CSVLGSAGLDTGELFF
.	TRBV30	TRBJ1-3	.	TGTGCCTGGAGTTTCCACTGGAGCTCTGGAAACACCATATATTTT	CAWSFHWSSGNTIYF
.	TRBV7-9	TRBJ1-5	.	TGTGCCAGCAATTGGGGCCCCAATCAGCCCCAGCATTTT	CASNWGPNQPQHF
.	TRBV30	TRBJ1-3	.	TGTGCCTGGAGTGTAGGGATCACCATATATTTT	CAWSVGITIYF
.	TRBV11-3	TRBJ2-3	.	TGTGCCAGCAGCCCCGGATGGGATACGCAGTATTTT	CASSPGWDTQYF
.	TRBV7-7	TRBJ2-5	once	TGTGCTAGCAGCTTAGCGCCCCCCGGGACCCAGTACTTC	CASSLAPPGTQYF
.	TRBV20-1	TRBJ1-2	.	TGCAGTGCTAGAGTCCTTGACGGCTACACCTTC	CSARVLDGYTF
.	TRBV5-6	TRBJ1-1	.	TGTGCCAGCAGCTTCGATGGTGAAGCTTTCTTT	CASSFDGEAFF
TRBD1	TRBV7-9	TRBJ1-5	.	TGTGCCAGCAGCCCGGGGACAGGGGATAGCAATCAGCCCCAGCATTTT	CASSPGTGDSNQPQHF
.	TRBV13	TRBJ1-2	.	TGTGCCAGCAGCTTACTATATTCTCCTAACTATGGCTACACCTTC	CASSLLYSPNYGYTF